Here is one T cell receptor (beta chain) with its context. The entry originates in a study of blood T cell repertoires in COVID-19. Overall study: Material from acute and convalescent COVID-19 was sourced from the United States, Italy and Spain. T cells, B-cell-depleted T cells, or PBMCs provided the cDNA or gDNA that served as material.

CDR3 length: 13 residues. Germline V gives CDR1 SGHVS, CDR2 FNYEAQ. Trimming shortened V by 1 base and J by 4 bases, and 5 bases separated the two germline ends. Participant age was roughly 18 to 89 years, and participants resided in about two dozen US areas. Participant reports of clinical history set cohort assignment. Produced via immunoSEQ multiplex PCR; TCRdb's table is partial and in-frame only. Of 150,000 to 200,000 clones in the sample, 65% to 85% are singletons; the top ten hold about an eighth. This sequence originates from a woman aged 55-70 years who had recovered from COVID-19. Sequenced input: PBMCs or T cells enriched from blood (not recorded which). The V gene is TRBV7-6, the J gene TRBJ2-1, with D hard to call. CDR3 sequence reads: CASSLDRYNEQFF. The CDR3 DNA sequence: TGTGCCAGCAGCTTAGATCGGTACAATGAGCAGTTCTTC.